One and the same sample provided the 16 T cell receptor beta chains below, sequenced in a study of vaccination and CD4 T cells after COVID-19 (dated by TCRdb to 2022 to 2024). What these receptors recognize is not known. Reading the label with the study, this specimen's treatment or condition is: approximately 10-day PBMC culture with coronavirus spike peptide pools or control peptides (ViraFEST assay). CD4+ T cells from unexposed donors were collected before the COVID-19 pandemic (2011-2018). Library method: PCR. These reads were obtained on an Illumina iSeq 100. DNA from cultured CD4+ T cells underwent TCR sequencing with the Oncomine TCR Beta short-read assay at the Johns Hopkins FTIC core. TCRdb reworked the public reads: Q25 trimming with fastp, MiXCR clone assembly, productive beta chains retained. Every distinct CDR3 protein forms one entry, paired with its most common genes and DNA. For this sample the table gives about 5,600 distinct CDR3 sequences, of which about 45% were detected only once. In total, the top ten clones hold around 32% of the sample.

Sequencing was performed on CD4+ T cells from blood, cultured in vitro. Receptors were obtained from a human donor in good health.

This chain joins TRBV9 and TRBJ2-3; 13 positions match TRBD2. Unmatched junction bases numbered 9, after V lost 5 bases and J lost 6 bases. Germline V CDR1 and CDR2: SGDLS, YYNGEE. The CDR3 is 16 residues long. The CDR3 loop is CASRALTSGGMDTQYF. CDR3 DNA: TGTGCCAGCAGAGCCCTGACTAGCGGGGGGATGGATACGCAGTATTTT.

The chain joins TRBV27 to TRBJ2-3; D is unclear. CDR1 is MNHEY, CDR2 SMNVEV, per germline (reference sequence). Trimming cost V 10 bases and J 2 bases, with 13 bases left between them. The CDR3 has 13 residues. CDR3 sequence reads: CAIKSDFTDTQYF. The CDR3 nucleotides are TGTGCCATTAAGAGCGACTTCACAGATACGCAGTATTTT.

Relative to its sample, this clonotype is hyperexpanded. The chain uses TRBV19 and TRBJ1-6; possibly TRBD1 for D (6 bases). The CDR3 has 14 residues. V was trimmed by 7 bases and J by 6 bases, leaving 13 bases between them. Germline CDR1 is LNHDA and CDR2 is SQIVND (reference sequence). The CDR3 loop reads CASTLGTPNSPLHF. In DNA form, the CDR3 reads TGTGCCAGTACCCTTGGGACACCTAATTCACCCCTCCACTTT.

The V gene is TRBV12-3 or TRBV12-4, the J gene TRBJ2-7; D not certain. The CDR3 is 13 residues long. The germline V and J ends were trimmed by 5 bases and 2 bases, with 10 bases remaining between them. CDR3 DNA: TGTGCCAGCAGTCAGCAGGAAACCTACGAGCAGTACTTC. Residues: CASSQQETYEQYF.

The chain couples TRBV5-4 to TRBJ1-2; 10 bases align to TRBD1. J lost 9 bases, V lost 2 bases, and 13 bases had no gene match. The CDR3 covers 16 residues. Germline CDR1 reads SGHNT; CDR2 reads YYREEE (reference sequence). CDR3 sequence reads: CASSFEEGQGPGSYTF. CDR3 nucleotide sequence: TGTGCCAGCAGCTTCGAGGAGGGACAGGGGCCGGGGAGCTACACCTTC.

This clonotype was found a few times. The V gene is TRBV2, the J gene TRBJ1-5, with D perhaps TRBD1 (5 bases). Trimming shortened V by 7 bases and J by 3 bases, and 13 bases separated the two germline ends. This CDR3 comprises 14 residues. Per the germline V gene, CDR1 is SNHLY and CDR2 is FYNNEI. CDR3 in amino acids: CASTDLGVNQPQHF. CDR3 DNA sequence: TGTGCCAGCACAGACCTGGGGGTCAATCAGCCCCAGCATTTT.

This clonotype was detected only a few times. V and J are TRBV10-3 and TRBJ1-1; TRBD1 is a possible D gene (5 bases). The CDR3 loop spans 14 amino acids. Germline CDR1 is ENHRY and CDR2 is SYGVKD. Trimming pared 4 bases from V and 6 bases from J, leaving 15 bases between. CDR3 nucleotide sequence: TGTGCCATCAGTGGACTTGGGGGGAGCGCTGAAGCTTTCTTT. Translating gives CAISGLGGSAEAFF.

This clonotype turned up a few times. This rearrangement joins TRBV20-1 to TRBJ1-5, with 8 bases fitting TRBD1. CDR1 is DFQATT, CDR2 SNEGSKA, per germline (reference sequence). V gave up 0 bases and J gave up 3 bases; unmatched junction bases: 4. The CDR3 length is 15 residues. The CDR3 loop is CSAREPGGINQPQHF. The CDR3 bases are TGCAGTGCTAGAGAGCCAGGGGGCATCAATCAGCCCCAGCATTTT.

This clonotype has more than one count but fewer than ten. The V gene is TRBV6-1, the J gene TRBJ2-5, with 8 bases aligning to TRBD1. CDR1 MNHNS and CDR2 SASEGT come from the germline V gene. The CDR3 is 14 amino acids. The V gene end was trimmed by 6 bases and the J gene end by 5 bases; junction bases not matched to a gene: 8. CDR3 nucleotides: TGTGCCAGCAGCCGACCGGGACAGGAGGAGACCCAGTACTTC. This translates into CASSRPGQEETQYF.

The chain recombines TRBV19 with TRBJ2-1; D tentatively fits TRBD1 or TRBD2 (5 bases each). This CDR3 has 14 amino acids. The ends were cut back, 4 bases at V and 0 bases at J, with 7 bases in the middle. Germline assignment: CDR1 LNHDA and CDR2 SQIVND (reference sequence). The CDR3 sequence: CASSRGSSYNEQFF. For the CDR3, the DNA is TGTGCCAGTAGTAGGGGGAGCTCCTACAATGAGCAGTTCTTC.

This clonotype showed up just a few times. CDR3 sequence: CSAPGGGAWNEQFF. DNA for the CDR3: TGCAGTGCCCCTGGCGGGGGGGCCTGGAATGAGCAGTTCTTC. The chain is built from TRBV20-1 and TRBJ2-1; 9 bases map to TRBD2. This CDR3 contains 14 residues. CDR1 is DFQATT, CDR2 SNEGSKA, per germline (reference sequence). After removal of 6 bases from V and 7 bases from J, the junction contained 10 bases not matched to a gene.

The rearrangement joins TRBV27 to TRBJ1-2, with 9 bases identical to TRBD1. The V segment lost 3 bases and the J segment 7 bases; nucleotides outside the gene matches: 15. The germline V gene has CDR1 MNHEY and CDR2 SMNVEV (reference sequence). This CDR3 region has 17 residues. The CDR3 DNA follows: TGTGCCAGCAGTTTGATGGACAGGGGCAAATCGGTGTTTGGCTACACCTTC. Translating gives CASSLMDRGKSVFGYTF.

The CDR3 spells CASTGGGTSVGEQYF. Here the CDR3 DNA reads TGTGCCAGCACCGGGGGGGGGACTAGCGTAGGCGAGCAGTACTTC. V usage is TRBV28 and J usage is TRBJ2-7; 10 positions agree with TRBD2. Looked up from germline, CDR1 is MDHEN and CDR2 is SYDVKM. There are 15 residues in the CDR3. V gave up 7 bases and J gave up 6 bases; unmatched junction bases: 12.

The chain employs TRBV6-5 and TRBJ2-3; TRBD2 matches 9 bases. CDR3 length equals 16 residues. Looked up from germline, CDR1 is MNHEY and CDR2 is SVGAGI. Germline trimming cut 2 bases from V and 6 bases from J; bases unmatched to any gene: 9. The CDR3: CASSYQGGRARDTQYF. Here the CDR3 DNA reads TGTGCCAGCAGTTACCAGGGCGGGAGGGCCCGCGATACGCAGTATTTT.

V gene TRBV30 combines with J gene TRBJ1-5; the match to TRBD1 covers 8 bases. Germline values: CDR1 GTSNPN, CDR2 SVGIG (reference sequence). Losses at the gene ends were 5 bases for V and 6 bases for J; bases not matched to a gene: 9. This CDR3 is 14 amino acids long. The CDR3 coding sequence is TGTGCCTGGGGCCAGGGGGCTGTGGTTCAGCCCCAGCATTTT. This codes for CAWGQGAVVQPQHF.

The chain couples TRBV29-1 to TRBJ1-1; TRBD1 might be the D (6 bases). Trimming removed 6 bases at V and 4 bases at J, with 18 bases between. Germline V gene sequence: CDR1 SQVTM, CDR2 ANQGSEA. The CDR3 sequence is 14 residues long. CDR3 sequence reads: CSVTALGTTTEAFF. The DNA for the CDR3 is TGCAGCGTGACCGCTTTGGGGACAACCACTGAAGCTTTCTTT.